A selection of T cell receptor beta chains follows, all from one sample in a study of blood T cell repertoires in COVID-19. The protocol was immunoSEQ multiplex PCR, while the TCRdb copy is restricted to in-frame clones and leaves out a portion. The sample shows almost 400,000 clones, about 90% of them seen only once. Specimen: peripheral blood. These receptors were obtained from a woman between 55 and 75 years old with COVID-19, enrolled during active disease. The CDR3 runs from the conserved cysteine through the conserved F or W. D genes are given only for firm matches. Rows may omit the clone size; those that give it use once, few, many or a size class.

D: TRBD1
J: TRBJ2-1
size: -
V: TRBV5-6
DNA: TGTGCCAGCAGCGTGACAGGGGGCTATGAGCAGTTCTTC
CDR3: CASSVTGGYEQFF

D: TRBD1
J: TRBJ1-1
size: many
V: TRBV7-8
DNA: TGTGCCAGCAGCTTAATGACAGGGGGCACTGAAGCTTTCTTT
CDR3: CASSLMTGGTEAFF

D: TRBD2
J: TRBJ2-7
size: -
V: TRBV3-1/TRBV3-2
DNA: TGTGCCAGCAGCCAACTAGCGGGGGGGCCGGAGCAGTACTTC
CDR3: CASSQLAGGPEQYF

D: -
J: TRBJ1-5
size: -
V: TRBV30
DNA: TGTGCCTGGAGTGGAGGAGTTCTGGGTCAGCCCCAGCATTTT
CDR3: CAWSGGVLGQPQHF

D: -
J: TRBJ1-2
size: -
V: TRBV3-1/TRBV3-2
DNA: TGTGCCAGCAGCCAAGATCAATCTGCGTTCGGGTATGGCTACACCTTC
CDR3: CASSQDQSAFGYGYTF

D: -
J: TRBJ1-2
size: few
V: TRBV6-5
DNA: TGTGCCAGCAGTTATACGGGGGGAAGCGGCTACACCTTC
CDR3: CASSYTGGSGYTF

D: TRBD2
J: TRBJ2-5
size: -
V: TRBV5-4
DNA: TGTGCCAGCAGCTCCGGGACTAGCGCAGAGACCCAGTACTTC
CDR3: CASSSGTSAETQYF

D: TRBD1
J: TRBJ2-7
size: -
V: TRBV6-1
DNA: TGTGCCAGCAGTGAATGGGGGACAGTTGACTTC
CDR3: CASSEWGTVDF

D: -
J: TRBJ2-5
size: -
V: TRBV6-6
DNA: TGTGCCAGCAGTTACTCGGGGGCCGGCGGGACCCAGTACTTC
CDR3: CASSYSGAGGTQYF

D: -
J: TRBJ1-2
size: -
V: TRBV29-1
DNA: TGCAGCGTTGAAGGGGGAGGGGTCTATGGCTACACCTTC
CDR3: CSVEGGGVYGYTF

D: -
J: TRBJ2-5
size: -
V: TRBV28
DNA: TGTGCCAGCAGTTTTACCTTCAGAAGGACACAAGAGACCCAGTACTTC
CDR3: CASSFTFRRTQETQYF

D: TRBD1
J: TRBJ2-5
size: -
V: TRBV2
DNA: TGTGCCAGCAGGGGGACAGTTGAAGGTTCGACCCAGTACTTC
CDR3: CASRGTVEGSTQYF

D: -
J: TRBJ1-5
size: few
V: TRBV19
DNA: TGTGCCAGTAGTAGCAGGGGAGCCCGATACAATCAGCCCCAGCATTTT
CDR3: CASSSRGARYNQPQHF

D: -
J: TRBJ1-1
size: -
V: TRBV18
DNA: TGTGCCAGCTCACCATCCGAATTGGGCCTAACCTCTGAAGCTTTCTTT
CDR3: CASSPSELGLTSEAFF

D: -
J: TRBJ1-5
size: -
V: TRBV6-5
DNA: TGTGCCAGCGTCAGGGAGGAGAGACAGCCCCAGCATTTT
CDR3: CASVREERQPQHF

D: -
J: TRBJ1-1
size: -
V: TRBV3-1/TRBV3-2
DNA: TGTGCCAGCAGCCTCGGGGGGTACGCTTTCTTT
CDR3: CASSLGGYAFF

D: -
J: TRBJ1-2
size: -
V: TRBV6-5
DNA: TGTGCCAGCAGGAGTGGGGGGTTCGATGGCTACACCTTC
CDR3: CASRSGGFDGYTF

D: -
J: TRBJ1-6
size: -
V: TRBV10-3
DNA: TGTGCCATCAGTGAGTCGGGAGACGATAATTCACCCCTCCACTTT
CDR3: CAISESGDDNSPLHF